These 28 T cell receptor beta chains came from one sample sequenced in a study of T-cell reconstitution after alpha-beta-depleted transplantation in children. Unique molecular identifiers were used to barcode this TCRbeta library. TCRdb processed the PCR reads anew with MiXCR; each CDR3 protein has one entry. The sample holds a few hundred thousand distinct CDR3 sequences; about 16% are singletons and the top ten take approximately 3%. Here the sequenced sample was PBMCs from the stem cell graft donor, taken from the stem cell graft. The receptors originated from a human donor who donated a stem cell graft to a child with acute lymphoblastic leukemia.

The chain joins TRBV20-1 to TRBJ2-7, with a possible D match to TRBD2 (5 bases). CDR1 is DFQATT, CDR2 SNEGSKA, per germline (reference sequence). CDR3 length: 17 residues. V was shortened by 3 bases and J by 0 bases, with 21 bases between the two germline ends. As DNA, the CDR3 is TGCAGTGCTAGCCCCGAGGGTGTTGTCAAGCTCTCCTACGAGCAGTACTTC. Protein product: CSASPEGVVKLSYEQYF.

The rearrangement joins TRBV12-3 or TRBV12-4 to TRBJ1-5; D perhaps matches TRBD1 (5 bases). V lost 6 bases and J lost 3, with 15 bases in between. The CDR3 runs to 15 residues. The CDR3 sequence is CASRRGGDLNQPQHF. CDR3 in DNA: TGTGCCAGCAGAAGAGGAGGGGACCTCAATCAGCCCCAGCATTTT.

This clonotype showed up just a few times. The chain recombines TRBV12-3 or TRBV12-4 with TRBJ1-2; D is uncertain. V lost 4 bases to trimming and J lost 4 bases, with 10 bases between them. This CDR3 has 13 amino acids. CDR3 coding DNA: TGTGCCAGCAGTTCCCTTTTCGGCTATGGCTACACCTTC. Translated: CASSSLFGYGYTF.

This chain joins TRBV7-2 and TRBJ2-5; D is undetermined. CDR1 and CDR2 from the germline V gene are SGHTA and FQGNSA. This CDR3 has 14 residues. Between the trimmed V and J ends, which lost 6 bases and 2 bases, there was a span of 13 bases. This CDR3 is CASRVARPQETQYF. CDR3 DNA: TGTGCCAGCAGGGTCGCCCGACCTCAAGAGACCCAGTACTTC.

This clonotype was detected only a few times. The chain links TRBV18 to TRBJ2-7; D perhaps matches TRBD1 (5 bases). CDR1 and CDR2 (germline): KGHSH, LQKENI. The CDR3 consists of 13 residues. Trimming shortened V by 2 bases and J by 5 bases, and 10 bases separated the two germline ends. The CDR3 DNA reads TGTGCCAGCTCACCATCAGGGTTCCACGAGCAGTACTTC. Protein sequence: CASSPSGFHEQYF.

The rearrangement uses TRBV5-1 and TRBJ2-1; 10 positions agree with TRBD2. The trim removed 1 base at V and 8 bases at J, leaving 9 bases unmatched. CDR1 SGHRS and CDR2 YFSETQ come from the germline V gene. CDR3 length equals 16 residues. The chain's CDR3 is CASSLSRSGRGYEQFF. The CDR3 DNA is TGCGCCAGCAGCTTGAGTAGGAGCGGGAGGGGGTATGAGCAGTTCTTC.

This clonotype was seen a handful of times. The genes are TRBV3-1 and TRBJ2-3, with 7 positions matching TRBD1. Germline V gene data show CDR1 as LGHDT and CDR2 as YNNKEL (reference sequence). The CDR3 contains 15 residues. J was trimmed by 4 bases and V by 11 bases; bases with no gene match: 15. Here the CDR3 DNA reads TGTGCCTCCAGCCAAACCGCCGGGACAGCAGATACGCAGTATTTT. This translates into CASSQTAGTADTQYF.

This clonotype was counted at least ten times. This chain joins TRBV12-3 or TRBV12-4 and TRBJ1-2; D not resolved. The CDR3 is made up of 15 amino acids. Trimming removed 0 bases at V and 6 bases at J, with 14 bases between. This chain's CDR3 is CASSLAGDMIDGYTF. Written as DNA, the CDR3 is TGTGCCAGCAGTTTAGCGGGCGACATGATCGATGGCTACACCTTC.

The chain has TRBV27 and TRBJ1-3, with TRBD1 matching over 9 bases. There are 15 residues in the CDR3. The junction had 6 bases not matched to a gene; V was cut back by 5 bases and J by 4 bases. The germline gives CDR1 MNHEY, CDR2 SMNVEV (reference sequence). The CDR3 DNA reads TGTGCCAGCAGTCCCGACAGGGGGACGGGAAACACCATATATTTT. Amino acids: CASSPDRGTGNTIYF.

The CDR3 DNA reads TGTGCCAGCAGTCCAGAGGCGGCACAGAACACCGGGGAGCTGTTTTTT. Its translation is CASSPEAAQNTGELFF. The V and J genes are TRBV12-3 or TRBV12-4 and TRBJ2-2; D is unclear. V lost 5 bases and J lost 1, with 14 bases in between. This CDR3 has 16 residues.

The table lists this clonotype with a few counts. V usage is TRBV7-2 and J usage is TRBJ2-4; TRBD2 agrees at 7 bases. There are 20 residues in the CDR3. Germline values: CDR1 SGHTA, CDR2 FQGNSA. Unmatched junction bases numbered 14, after V lost 0 bases and J lost 0 bases. CDR3 nucleotides: TGTGCCAGCAGCTTAGCCCCAGCGGGGCACCTAGTGGTAGCCAAAAACATTCAGTACTTC. Its translation is CASSLAPAGHLVVAKNIQYF.

V and J are TRBV5-1 and TRBJ2-1; 8 nucleotides align to TRBD1. With 1 base clipped from V and 12 bases from J, the junction kept 12 bases outside the gene matches. Germline values: CDR1 SGHRS, CDR2 YFSETQ. This CDR3 has 15 amino acids. CDR3 in DNA: TGCGCCAGCAGCTTGCCACGGACAGGGTACGATCTGCAGTTCTTC. Protein product: CASSLPRTGYDLQFF. The complete variable domain, with remaining parts taken from reference TRBV5-1 and TRBJ2-1, reads KAGVTQTPRYLIKTRGQQVTLSCSPISGHRSVSWYQQTPGQGLQFLFEYFSETQRNKGNFPGRFSGRQFSNSRSEMNVSTLELGDSALYLCASSLPRTGYDLQFFGPGTRLTVL.

This clonotype was detected a few times. The rearrangement links TRBV30 to TRBJ1-1, with no clear D. Germline CDR1 and CDR2: GTSNPN and SVGIG (reference sequence). Trimming removed 5 bases from V and 0 bases from J, with 13 bases in between. The length of the CDR3 is 14 residues. The DNA for the CDR3 is TGTGCCTGGGGAAAGCCGACAATGAACACTGAAGCTTTCTTT. Amino acid sequence: CAWGKPTMNTEAFF.

V and J are TRBV29-1 and TRBJ1-2; a weak D match, TRBD1 (6 bases). Between the trimmed V and J ends, which lost 6 bases and 5 bases, there was a span of 13 bases. The CDR3 has 12 residues. Looked up from germline, CDR1 is SQVTM and CDR2 is ANQGSEA. The CDR3 here is CSVQDRTYGYTF. CDR3 bases: TGCAGCGTCCAGGACAGAACGTATGGCTACACCTTC.

This chain joins TRBV12-3 or TRBV12-4 and TRBJ2-7, with 11 bases aligning to TRBD1. Trimming cost V 5 bases and J 5 bases; bases outside gene matches: 5. The CDR3 is made up of 14 amino acids. This CDR3 reads CASSEDRGLNEQYF. For the CDR3, the DNA is TGTGCCAGCAGTGAGGACAGGGGGCTGAACGAGCAGTACTTC.

The V gene is TRBV23-1, the J gene TRBJ2-7, with a weak D call TRBD2 (5 bases). TRBV23-1 is an open reading frame whose function is uncertain. The CDR3 extends over 16 amino acids. V lost 7 bases and J lost 2, with 21 bases in between. In DNA, the CDR3 is TGCGCCAGCAACGAAGGCGGGTCCGGGCAAGCCTACGAGCAGTACTTC. Amino acids: CASNEGGSGQAYEQYF.

V is TRBV20-1 and J is TRBJ2-7; 9 nucleotides agree with TRBD2. Germline values: CDR1 DFQATT, CDR2 SNEGSKA (reference sequence). The V segment lost 1 base and the J segment 1 base; nucleotides outside the gene matches: 5. CDR3 length: 15 amino acids. The CDR3 here is CSARGLAGWSYEQYF. DNA for the CDR3: TGCAGTGCTAGAGGCCTAGCGGGATGGTCCTACGAGCAGTACTTC.

The chain joins TRBV7-9 to TRBJ1-1; D might be TRBD1 (5 bases). The CDR3 is 12 residues long. Trimming stripped 5 bases from V and 5 bases from J, with 9 bases between. CDR1 SEHNR and CDR2 FQNEAQ come from the germline V gene (reference sequence). CDR3 coding DNA: TGTGCCAGCAGCGCCGACAGTACTGAAGCTTTCTTT. This gives the protein CASSADSTEAFF.

The chain links TRBV27 to TRBJ2-2; the match to TRBD2 covers 9 bases. The V and J ends lost 5 bases and 0 bases, in that order; junction bases with no gene match: 7. The germline V gene encodes CDR1 MNHEY and CDR2 SMNVEV (reference sequence). This CDR3 comprises 17 residues. The CDR3 here is CASSRLAGTANTGELFF. DNA of the CDR3: TGTGCCAGCAGTAGGCTAGCGGGAACCGCGAACACCGGGGAGCTGTTTTTT.

V is TRBV13 and J is TRBJ1-1, with D perhaps TRBD1 (5 bases). Trimming cost V 0 bases and J 4 bases, with 15 bases left between them. The germline gives CDR1 PRHDT, CDR2 FYEKMQ (reference sequence). This CDR3 spans 16 amino acids. The CDR3 sequence: CASSLGFEGLGTEAFF. The DNA of the CDR3 is TGTGCCAGCAGCTTAGGCTTTGAGGGGCTGGGCACTGAAGCTTTCTTT.

The chain has TRBV21-1 and TRBJ2-3; TRBD1 is the table's D call and was not checked against the DNA. TRBV21-1 is deemed a pseudogene. The CDR3 totals 17 residues. The DNA for the CDR3 is TGTGCCAGCAGCTTACCCCCCCAGCGATCTAGCACAGATACGCAGTATTTT. Protein product: CASSLPPQRSSTDTQYF.

This clonotype was seen a few times. The genes are TRBV15 and TRBJ2-2; D may be TRBD1 (5 bases). There are 14 residues in the CDR3. Trimming left V 3 bases short and J 1 base short, with 6 bases between. Germline values: CDR1 LNHNV, CDR2 YYDKDF (reference sequence). The CDR3 loop is CATSRGQNTGELFF. The CDR3 coding sequence is TGTGCCACCAGCAGGGGGCAGAACACCGGGGAGCTGTTTTTT. The whole variable domain, remainder taken from reference TRBV15 and TRBJ2-2, is DAMVIQNPRYQVTQFGKPVTLSCSQTLNHNVMYWYQQKSSQAPKLLFHYYDKDFNNEADTPDNFQSRRPNTSFCFLDIRSPGLGDTAMYLCATSRGQNTGELFFGEGSRLTVL.

This clonotype has only a few counts. The J gene is TRBJ2-1, the V gene TRBV3-1; 10 positions agree with TRBD1. Trimming cost V 2 bases and J 9 bases; bases outside gene matches: 10. The CDR3 contains 16 residues. Germline V CDR1 and CDR2: LGHDT, YNNKEL (reference sequence). The DNA of the CDR3 is TGTGCCAGCAGCCAAAACCTTCCGGGACAGGGGAGTGAGCAGTTCTTC. This translates into CASSQNLPGQGSEQFF.

Comments on this clonotype: One junction end does not reproduce the germline sequence, and a read error may be involved. This chain links TRBV12-3 or TRBV12-4 with TRBJ2-4; 10 bases agree with TRBD2. The CDR3 has 15 amino acids. The CDR3 sequence: CASSPAGTSANTQYF. CDR3 sequence (DNA): TGTGCCAGCAGTCCTGCGGGGACTAGCGCAAACACTCAGTACTTC.

This chain links TRBV4-1 with TRBJ2-1, with TRBD2 identical over 13 bases. Germline V gives CDR1 MGHRA, CDR2 YSYEKL. Trimming cost V 1 base and J 8 bases; bases outside gene matches: 5. The CDR3 has 16 residues. CDR3 in amino acids: CASSQATSGRGHEQFF. The CDR3 DNA is TGCGCCAGCAGCCAAGCTACTAGCGGGAGGGGGCATGAGCAGTTCTTC.

The gene calls are TRBV5-1 and TRBJ2-7; 11 bases map to TRBD2. The CDR3 runs to 14 residues. Germline V gene data show CDR1 as SGHRS and CDR2 as YFSETQ. V lost 6 bases, J lost 4 bases, and 6 bases stayed unmatched. The CDR3 nucleotides are TGCGCCAGCACCTGGGGGACTAGCGGATACGAGCAGTACTTC. Translated, it gives CASTWGTSGYEQYF.

This clonotype was counted a few times. V gene TRBV5-1 combines with J gene TRBJ2-1; 14 positions agree with TRBD2. Looked up from germline, CDR1 is SGHRS and CDR2 is YFSETQ. With V trimmed by 3 bases and J by 9 bases, 8 bases remained unmatched. The CDR3 sequence is 16 residues long. The CDR3 loop reads CASSSGLAGGWGEQFF. In nucleotides, the CDR3 is TGCGCCAGCAGCTCCGGACTAGCGGGAGGCTGGGGTGAGCAGTTCTTC.

V and J are TRBV15 and TRBJ2-7, with 7 bases aligning to TRBD2. J gave up 2 bases and V 5 bases, and 9 bases lay outside the gene matches. This CDR3 has 15 amino acids. CDR1 is LNHNV and CDR2 is YYDKDF in the germline V gene (reference sequence). CDR3 nucleotide sequence: TGTGCCACCAGCCCACGACCGGGGGGACCCTACGAGCAGTACTTC. It codes for CATSPRPGGPYEQYF.